Listed below are T cell receptor beta chains from one sample, sequenced in a study of blood T cell repertoires in COVID-19. Method: immunoSEQ multiplex PCR; TCRdb's copy keeps in-frame clones and lacks some. Seen here are tens of thousands of clones, approximately 91% observed once, and the top ten hold under 15%. Source material: peripheral blood. These receptor sequences come from a man in his sixties or seventies with active COVID-19. Each CDR3 is given with its conserved first and last residue. D genes are given only for firm matches.

v_call: TRBV29-1
d_call: TRBD1
cdr3_aa: CSVETGSVNEKLFF

v_call: TRBV4-1
d_call: -
cdr3_aa: CASSQVEGNSGNTIYF

v_call: TRBV2
d_call: TRBD1
cdr3_aa: CASRVPGTGMAQETQYF

v_call: TRBV20-1
d_call: TRBD1
cdr3_aa: CSASSQGADTQYF

v_call: TRBV2
d_call: TRBD1
cdr3_aa: CASSLLGQGLDTQYF

v_call: TRBV5-1
d_call: TRBD2
cdr3_aa: CASSSTSQVEEQYF

v_call: TRBV5-4
d_call: -
cdr3_aa: CASSLVRGSTDTQYF

v_call: TRBV14
d_call: TRBD1
cdr3_aa: CASSQDLRGLPPYEQYF

v_call: TRBV4-1
d_call: -
cdr3_aa: CASSQSGDGRNTIYF

v_call: TRBV2
d_call: TRBD2
cdr3_aa: CASGRTRRDEQFF

v_call: TRBV27
d_call: TRBD1
cdr3_aa: CASSYAGTGAVYGYTF

v_call: TRBV6-1
d_call: -
cdr3_aa: CASSEGELSTDTQYF

v_call: TRBV9
d_call: TRBD1
cdr3_aa: CASSAAGTGSIGELFF

v_call: TRBV7-7
d_call: -
cdr3_aa: CASSLNGLREQFF

v_call: TRBV7-3
d_call: -
cdr3_aa: CASSSRPIPAKNIQYF

v_call: TRBV10-3
d_call: TRBD1
cdr3_aa: CAISRTGGQPQHF

v_call: TRBV5-1
d_call: TRBD1
cdr3_aa: CASSLAEGAVNSPLHF

v_call: TRBV6-1
d_call: -
cdr3_aa: CASSGTTGEGTDTQYF

v_call: TRBV15
d_call: -
cdr3_aa: CATSRDQGSSPLHF

v_call: TRBV28
d_call: -
cdr3_aa: CASRQLATGELFF

v_call: TRBV28
d_call: -
cdr3_aa: CASSLQGPDTQYF

v_call: TRBV24-1
d_call: -
cdr3_aa: CATLPGLRFTYEQYF

v_call: TRBV4-3
d_call: TRBD2
cdr3_aa: CASSQERASGYYNEQFF

v_call: TRBV19
d_call: TRBD1
cdr3_aa: CASSVTGMGEQYF

v_call: TRBV5-4
d_call: TRBD1
cdr3_aa: CASSSRGRGTEAFF

v_call: TRBV5-4
d_call: TRBD2
cdr3_aa: CASSSPGGSGEQYF

v_call: TRBV5-3
d_call: -
cdr3_aa: CARSLGGVGARWYGYTF

v_call: TRBV19
d_call: TRBD1
cdr3_aa: CASRETGDSYGYTF

v_call: TRBV5-1
d_call: -
cdr3_aa: CASSLDPGYEQYF

v_call: TRBV29-1
d_call: TRBD1
cdr3_aa: CSVGQGSSYEQYF